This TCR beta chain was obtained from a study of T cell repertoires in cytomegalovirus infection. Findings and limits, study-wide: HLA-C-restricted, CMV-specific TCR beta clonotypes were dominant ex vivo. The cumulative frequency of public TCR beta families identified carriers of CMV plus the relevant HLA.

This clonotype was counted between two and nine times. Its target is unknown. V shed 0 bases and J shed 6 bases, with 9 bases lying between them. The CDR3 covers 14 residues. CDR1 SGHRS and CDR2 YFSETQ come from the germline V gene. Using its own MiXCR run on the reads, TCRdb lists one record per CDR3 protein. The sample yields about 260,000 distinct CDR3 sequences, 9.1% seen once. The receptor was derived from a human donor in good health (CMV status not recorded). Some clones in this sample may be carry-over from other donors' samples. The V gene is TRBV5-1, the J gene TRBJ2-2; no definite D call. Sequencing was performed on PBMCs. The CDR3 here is CASSLAFMAGELFF. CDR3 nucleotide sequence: TGCGCCAGCAGCTTGGCCTTCATGGCCGGGGAGCTGTTTTTT.